Listed below are T cell receptor beta chains from one sample, sequenced in a study of CD8 T cells in ankylosing spondylitis. A single record per CDR3 protein comes from TCRdb applying MiXCR to the 5' RACE reads. The sample lists about 210,000 distinct CDR3 sequences, 6% to 8.5% occurring once. The sample taken for sequencing was blood, either unsorted or a sorted T cell fraction (not recorded which). These receptors all come from a male donor with ankylosing spondylitis. Each CDR3 is given with its conserved first and last residue. A D gene is named only where the DNA matches it firmly. Clone size is shown for a subset of rows, as once, few, many or a class of expanded clone.

D gene	V gene	clone size	J gene	CDR3 protein	CDR3 DNA
TRBD2	TRBV5-1	NA	TRBJ2-3	CASRGETDTQYF	TGCGCCAGCCGGGGGGAAACAGATACGCAGTATTTT
NA	TRBV7-8	NA	TRBJ2-1	CAMGDDTPYNEQFF	TGTGCCATGGGCGACGACACCCCCTACAATGAGCAGTTCTTC
NA	TRBV7-9	few	TRBJ2-5	CASSTDSQETQYF	TGTGCCAGCAGCACGGACAGTCAAGAGACCCAGTACTTC
NA	TRBV6-6	many	TRBJ1-3	CASSYSEGYTIYF	TGTGCCAGCAGTTACTCGGAGGGCTACACCATATATTTT
TRBD2	TRBV10-3	few	TRBJ2-1	CAISGGVWEGGNEQFF	TGTGCCATCAGTGGGGGTGTTTGGGAGGGCGGCAATGAGCAGTTCTTC
TRBD2	TRBV2	many	TRBJ2-1	CASLAGTSVYNEQFF	TGTGCCAGCTTGGCCGGGACTAGCGTCTACAATGAGCAGTTCTTC
TRBD2	TRBV20-1	many	TRBJ2-2	CSATGTSGVAGELFF	TGCAGTGCTACCGGGACTAGCGGGGTTGCCGGGGAGCTGTTTTTT
NA	TRBV7-9	few	TRBJ1-1	CASSFGAGLNTEAFF	TGTGCCAGCAGCTTTGGGGCAGGTCTGAACACTGAAGCTTTCTTT
TRBD2	TRBV29-1	many	TRBJ2-1	CSVLAGVYNEQFF	TGCAGCGTCCTAGCGGGAGTCTACAATGAGCAGTTCTTC
TRBD2	TRBV9	many	TRBJ2-1	CASSAAGGPAHNEQFF	TGTGCCAGCAGCGCCGCGGGGGGGCCTGCCCACAATGAGCAGTTCTTC
NA	TRBV14	many	TRBJ2-3	CASSHDLRDTQYF	TGTGCCAGCAGCCACGACCTAAGGGATACGCAGTATTTT
NA	TRBV3-1	NA	TRBJ2-6	CASSQEGSGANVLTF	TGTGCCAGCAGCCAAGAGGGATCTGGGGCCAACGTCCTGACTTTC
NA	TRBV14	many	TRBJ2-7	CASSQGPIGTPFYEQYF	TGTGCCAGCAGCCAAGGCCCCATCGGGACACCCTTTTACGAGCAGTACTTC
NA	TRBV27	few	TRBJ2-7	CASSWQGGYEQYF	TGTGCCAGCAGTTGGCAGGGCGGGTACGAGCAGTACTTC
TRBD1	TRBV7-9	many	TRBJ1-6	CASSSVQGIYNSPLHF	TGTGCCAGCAGCTCAGTACAGGGGATCTATAATTCACCCCTCCACTTT
NA	TRBV7-9	many	TRBJ2-3	CASSLRNTDTQYF	TGTGCCAGCAGCTTGCGGAACACAGATACGCAGTATTTT
NA	TRBV20-1	NA	TRBJ1-5	CSANQGNRLLNQPQHF	TGCAGTGCTAACCAGGGAAATCGGCTACTCAATCAGCCCCAGCATTTT
NA	TRBV28	NA	TRBJ2-1	CASGSRGTPNNEQFF	TGTGCCAGCGGTTCTCGAGGGACCCCTAACAATGAGCAGTTCTTC
NA	TRBV7-9	many	TRBJ1-4	CASSSASQGEKLFF	TGTGCCAGCAGCTCGGCGAGCCAGGGTGAAAAACTGTTTTTT
NA	TRBV27	many	TRBJ2-7	CASSSPAGTSYEQYF	TGTGCCAGCAGTTCCCCCGCAGGAACATCCTACGAGCAGTACTTC
TRBD2	TRBV7-2	many	TRBJ2-4	CASSLGTTSTRDIQYF	TGTGCCAGCAGCTTGGGGACTACCTCTACCCGGGACATTCAGTACTTC
NA	TRBV9	many	TRBJ2-7	CASSVEGGDYEQYF	TGTGCCAGCAGCGTAGAAGGAGGAGACTACGAGCAGTACTTC
NA	TRBV7-9	many	TRBJ2-7	CASSEPTSYEQYF	TGTGCCAGCAGCGAACCTACTAGCTACGAGCAGTACTTC
NA	TRBV13	NA	TRBJ2-7	CASSLGGLGGDNEQYF	TGTGCCAGCAGCTTAGGGGGCTTGGGGGGTGACAACGAGCAGTACTTC
NA	TRBV9	few	TRBJ2-1	CASSVGWGNEQFF	TGTGCCAGCAGCGTAGGTTGGGGGAATGAGCAGTTCTTC
TRBD2	TRBV7-9	few	TRBJ2-5	CASSLGGAEETQYF	TGTGCCAGCAGTCTCGGGGGGGCTGAAGAGACCCAGTACTTC
NA	TRBV12-3/TRBV12-4	NA	TRBJ1-5	CASSAGDQPQHF	TGTGCCAGCAGTGCAGGTGATCAGCCCCAGCATTTT
NA	TRBV29-1	many	TRBJ1-2	CSVAPTSGTF	TGCAGCGTTGCGCCGACCTCCGGCACCTTC
NA	TRBV27	many	TRBJ1-1	CASSLSSMLSTEAFF	TGTGCCAGCAGTTTATCTAGCATGTTATCCACTGAAGCTTTCTTT
TRBD1	TRBV9	many	TRBJ2-5	CASSNRDRGQETQYF	TGTGCCAGCAGCAATCGGGACAGGGGGCAAGAGACCCAGTACTTC
NA	TRBV7-9	NA	TRBJ2-7	CASSLDGDQYEQYF	TGTGCCAGCAGCTTGGACGGAGACCAGTACGAGCAGTACTTC
NA	TRBV29-1	many	TRBJ2-7	CSVSSVWGEQYF	TGCAGCGTGTCTAGCGTCTGGGGGGAGCAGTACTTC
TRBD1	TRBV7-9	many	TRBJ1-5	CASSGTGVDQPQHF	TGTGCCAGCAGCGGTACAGGGGTGGATCAGCCCCAGCATTTT
NA	TRBV7-9	many	TRBJ2-7	CASSNTGRSYEQYF	TGTGCCAGCAGCAATACGGGACGGAGCTACGAGCAGTACTTC
NA	TRBV27	many	TRBJ1-5	CASSLGVSNQPQHF	TGTGCCAGCAGTTTAGGAGTGAGCAATCAGCCCCAGCATTTT
NA	TRBV3-1	few	TRBJ2-7	CASSQFPRDFSYEQYF	TGTGCCAGCAGCCAATTCCCGCGGGACTTCTCCTACGAGCAGTACTTC
NA	TRBV2	few	TRBJ2-1	CASSEALRRGNEQFF	TGTGCCAGCAGTGAAGCGCTTAGGAGGGGCAATGAGCAGTTCTTC
NA	TRBV18	NA	TRBJ1-1	CASSPSSASGTEAFF	TGTGCCAGCTCACCTTCCTCTGCTAGTGGCACTGAAGCTTTCTTT
NA	TRBV3-1	NA	TRBJ1-1	CASSHSWSTEAFF	TGTGCCAGCAGCCACAGCTGGAGTACTGAAGCTTTCTTT
NA	TRBV20-1	many	TRBJ2-1	CSAREEGTPGHEQFF	TGCAGTGCTAGAGAGGAAGGCACCCCGGGACATGAGCAGTTCTTC
NA	TRBV29-1	many	TRBJ1-2	CSVGDNYGYTF	TGCAGCGTCGGAGATAACTATGGCTACACCTTC
TRBD2	TRBV10-2	few	TRBJ2-2	CASRARLAVYTGELFF	TGCGCCAGCAGAGCAAGACTAGCGGTGTACACCGGGGAGCTGTTTTTT
NA	TRBV27	many	TRBJ1-5	CASSLGGLSNQPQHF	TGTGCCAGCAGTTTAGGGGGCTTGAGCAATCAGCCCCAGCATTTT
TRBD2	TRBV29-1	many	TRBJ2-1	CSAEGAGAYNEQFF	TGCAGCGCTGAAGGAGCGGGAGCATACAATGAGCAGTTCTTC
TRBD2	TRBV20-1	NA	TRBJ2-7	CSARPTSGRINEQYF	TGCAGTGCTAGACCTACTAGCGGGAGGATTAACGAGCAGTACTTC
TRBD1	TRBV27	many	TRBJ1-5	CASSPQGVQPQHF	TGTGCCAGCAGTCCCCAGGGGGTTCAGCCCCAGCATTTT
TRBD2	TRBV4-1	many	TRBJ2-1	CASSQLAERHEQFF	TGCGCCAGCAGCCAACTAGCGGAGCGCCATGAGCAGTTCTTC
NA	TRBV4-3	few	TRBJ2-4	CASSPRTLAKNIQYF	TGCGCCAGCAGCCCCCGTACTCTAGCCAAAAACATTCAGTACTTC
TRBD1	TRBV4-2	many	TRBJ1-4	CASSHFGQERGEKLFF	TGTGCCAGCAGCCACTTCGGACAGGAAAGAGGTGAAAAACTGTTTTTT
NA	TRBV5-1	few	TRBJ1-1	CASSLLSANTEAFF	TGCGCCAGCAGCTTGCTTTCGGCGAACACTGAAGCTTTCTTT
NA	TRBV11-2	many	TRBJ2-1	CASSSGGRWEQFF	TGTGCCAGCAGTTCAGGGGGGCGATGGGAGCAGTTCTTC
NA	TRBV30	many	TRBJ2-7	CAWSEGPYEQYF	TGTGCCTGGAGTGAGGGACCTTACGAGCAGTACTTC
NA	TRBV10-3	many	TRBJ1-5	CATNHQPQHF	TGTGCCACCAACCATCAGCCCCAGCATTTT
TRBD2	TRBV20-1	few	TRBJ2-7	CSAPRGVSYEQYF	TGCAGTGCTCCCCGGGGGGTCTCCTACGAGCAGTACTTC
NA	TRBV7-6	few	TRBJ2-7	CASSLRQGYYEQYF	TGTGCCAGCAGCTTACGACAAGGATACTACGAGCAGTACTTC